The clone carrying this T cell receptor (beta chain) was counted many times. The sample is drawn from a study of T cells in Graves' hyperthyroidism and ophthalmopathy. What was amplified from RNA transcripts were TCR beta CDR3 regions. First-round RT-PCR targeting the TCR CDR3 was performed with the HTBI primer set. TCRdb redid the calling of the multiplex PCR reads with MiXCR, one entry per CDR3 protein. The sample includes about 640,000 distinct CDR3 sequences, less than 25% of them seen just once. V was clipped by 0 bases and J by 3 bases, with 9 bases between them. This CDR3 has 14 amino acids. CDR1 and CDR2 from the germline V gene are DFQATT and SNEGSKA (reference sequence).

The chain combines TRBV20-1 with TRBJ1-5, with unresolved D. This sequence was found in a man younger than 40 with Graves' ophthalmopathy. Material for sequencing was blood. CDR3: CSARDREPNQPQHF. DNA for the CDR3: TGCAGTGCTAGAGATAGGGAACCCAATCAGCCCCAGCATTTT.